What follows are 30 T cell receptor beta chains derived from one specimen sequenced in a study of blood T cell repertoires in COVID-19. Data came from immunoSEQ multiplex PCR; TCRdb stores just in-frame clones and leaves some out. This sample has about 220,000 clones, with approximately 83% found just once. The specimen sequenced was PBMCs or T cells enriched from blood (not recorded which). Receptor source: a woman aged 40 to 50 who had been exposed to COVID-19.

The chain is built from TRBV25-1 and TRBJ1-2; unclear D gene. CDR3 size: 11 residues. The ends were cut back, 4 bases at V and 6 bases at J, with 6 bases in the middle. Germline CDR1 reads MGHDK; CDR2 reads SYGVNS. The CDR3: CASSGYDGYTF. The CDR3 DNA sequence: TGTGCCAGCAGTGGCTACGATGGCTACACCTTC.

A single count supports this clone. This chain links TRBV7-9 with TRBJ1-3; D gene ambiguous. This CDR3 is 17 amino acids long. Trimming shortened V by 1 base and J by 0 bases, and 13 bases separated the two germline ends. Germline V gives CDR1 SEHNR, CDR2 FQNEAQ (reference sequence). CDR3 amino acids: CASSLGLGSFSGNTIYF. The DNA for the CDR3 is TGTGCCAGCAGCTTAGGGCTGGGCAGCTTCTCTGGAAACACCATATATTTT.

The rearrangement uses TRBV27 and TRBJ2-7; D is undetermined. V was shortened by 6 bases and J by 4 bases, with 7 bases between the two germline ends. The CDR3 spans 11 residues. Germline-derived CDR1 and CDR2 are MNHEY and SMNVEV (reference sequence). DNA of the CDR3: TGTGCCAGCAGCTCTACTTACGAGCAGTACTTC. It is translated as CASSSTYEQYF.

This clone turned up a few times. Other DNA sequences from this sample encode an identical CDR3 as well. J is TRBJ2-7 and V is TRBV3-1 (or the pseudogene TRBV3-2), with TRBD2 matching 12 bases. This CDR3 spans 19 amino acids. Germline V gene lookup returns CDR1 LGHDT and CDR2 YNNKEL (reference sequence). The trim removed 0 bases at V and 0 bases at J, leaving 9 bases unmatched. The CDR3 DNA is TGTGCCAGCAGCCAAGACCCTAGGACTAGCGGGGTATCCTCCTACGAGCAGTACTTC. It codes for CASSQDPRTSGVSSYEQYF.

The DNA of the CDR3 is TGTGCCAGCAGTCAGGGTAGACAGACTGAAGCTTTCTTT. Protein: CASSQGRQTEAFF. The V and J genes are TRBV6-5 and TRBJ1-1; D possibly corresponds to TRBD1 (5 bases). CDR3 length: 13 residues. The ends were cut back, 5 bases at V and 5 bases at J, with 12 bases in the middle. CDR1 and CDR2 from the germline V gene are MNHEY and SVGAGI.

The DNA of the CDR3 is TGTGCCAGCAGCGCTGACAGAGCCTACGAGCAGTACTTC. Amino acid sequence: CASSADRAYEQYF. This chain connects TRBV7-9 to TRBJ2-7; D may be TRBD1 (5 bases). V gave up 5 bases and J gave up 2 bases, with 10 bases separating them. Germline V gives CDR1 SEHNR, CDR2 FQNEAQ (reference sequence). This CDR3 comprises 13 residues.

This chain uses TRBV3-1 (or the pseudogene TRBV3-2) with TRBJ2-5, with TRBD2 matching over 8 bases. CDR1 is LGHDT and CDR2 is YNNKEL in the germline V gene (reference sequence). The CDR3 runs to 15 residues. With V trimmed by 4 bases and J by 6 bases, 10 bases remained unmatched. Here the CDR3 reads CASSPGGVGTQTQYF. The CDR3 DNA follows: TGTGCCAGCAGCCCGGGGGGGGTGGGAACTCAGACCCAGTACTTC.

The CDR3 sequence is CASDPGIQETQYF. The DNA for the CDR3 is TGTGCCAGCGATCCGGGAATCCAAGAGACCCAGTACTTC. The chain uses TRBV2 and TRBJ2-5; D perhaps matches TRBD2 (5 bases). CDR1 SNHLY and CDR2 FYNNEI come from the germline V gene. This CDR3 is built from 13 residues. V gave up 8 bases and J gave up 1 base, with 11 bases separating them.

This clone showed up just once. The chain combines TRBV18 with TRBJ2-3, with 8 nucleotides matching TRBD1. The CDR3 is 15 amino acids. V shed 2 bases and J 3 bases; nucleotides not matched to a gene: 4. Looked up from germline, CDR1 is KGHSH and CDR2 is LQKENI. DNA for the CDR3: TGTGCCAGCTCACCAGGGCAGGGGGCTACAGATACGCAGTATTTT. Its translation is CASSPGQGATDTQYF.

This chain links TRBV7-3 with TRBJ1-6; D is ambiguous. Germline V gene sequence: CDR1 SGHTA, CDR2 FQGTGA. The CDR3 contains 14 residues. V was cut by 2 bases and J by 9 bases, with 11 bases left in between. The CDR3 region has the DNA TGTGCCAGCAGCTTATCTTCATCAGGTTCACCCCTCCACTTT. Translating gives CASSLSSSGSPLHF.

Only one count was recorded for this clone. V and J are TRBV5-5 and TRBJ2-1; 10 nucleotides align to TRBD1. From germline, CDR1 is SGHKS and CDR2 YYEKEE (reference sequence). Germline trimming cut 3 bases from V and 7 bases from J; bases unmatched to any gene: 4. This CDR3 contains 14 residues. The CDR3 coding sequence is TGTGCCAGCAGCTATAGGGACAGGGGTAATGAGCAGTTCTTC. This gives the protein CASSYRDRGNEQFF.

This CDR3 reads CASSGGPGTEAFF. Here the CDR3 DNA reads TGCGCCAGCAGTGGGGGCCCTGGGACTGAAGCTTTCTTT. The chain couples TRBV10-2 to TRBJ1-1; possibly TRBD1 for D (5 bases). Per the germline V gene, CDR1 is WSHSY and CDR2 is SAAADI. V was pared by 4 bases and J by 5 bases, with 11 bases between. The CDR3 length is 13 residues.

In nucleotides, the CDR3 is TGTGCCATCATATCCGGAAACACCATATATTTT. It yields the protein CAIISGNTIYF. The gene calls are TRBV10-3 and TRBJ1-3; D uncertain. Germline V gene lookup returns CDR1 ENHRY and CDR2 SYGVKD. V lost 7 bases, J lost 4 bases, and 5 bases lay in between. The CDR3 totals 11 residues.

CDR3 region: CASSATSGPPQHF. CDR3 DNA: TGTGCCAGTAGTGCCACATCGGGTCCGCCCCAGCATTTT. This rearrangement joins TRBV19 to TRBJ1-5, with unresolved D. Trimming took 5 bases from V and 9 from J, leaving 14 bases between them. The CDR3 extends over 13 amino acids. Germline V gives CDR1 LNHDA, CDR2 SQIVND (reference sequence). The full variable domain, completed using reference TRBV19 and TRBJ1-5, is DGGITQSPKYLFRKEGQNVTLSCEQNLNHDAMYWYRQDPGQGLRLIYYSQIVNDFQKGDIAEGYSVSREKKESFPLTVTSAQKNPTAFYLCASSATSGPPQHFGDGTRLSIL.

V is TRBV5-6 and J is TRBJ1-3; 8 bases match TRBD1. CDR1 is SGHDT, CDR2 YYEEEE, per germline. The CDR3 runs to 13 residues. V was pared by 4 bases and J by 7 bases, with 4 bases of the junction left unmatched. As DNA, the CDR3 is TGTGCCAGCAGCACGACAGGGGTTAACACCATATATTTT. Amino acid sequence: CASSTTGVNTIYF.

The chain recombines TRBV20-1 with TRBJ1-2, with D possibly TRBD1 on 5 matching bases. The CDR3 sequence is 10 residues long. Germline-derived CDR1 and CDR2 are DFQATT and SNEGSKA (reference sequence). Trimming shortened V by 8 bases and J by 7 bases, and 11 bases separated the two germline ends. DNA of the CDR3: TGCAGTTCTTTTGGGGCTGGCTACACCTTC. Its protein product is CSSFGAGYTF.

This sequence joins TRBV5-5 and TRBJ1-5; 7 nucleotides align to TRBD1. The CDR3 loop spans 14 amino acids. Germline trimming cut 0 bases from V and 6 bases from J; bases unmatched to any gene: 3. CDR1 is SGHKS and CDR2 is YYEKEE in the germline V gene (reference sequence). The CDR3 coding sequence is TGTGCCAGCAGCTTGGAGGCAGGGGGTCAGCCCCAGCATTTT. This encodes CASSLEAGGQPQHF.

This clone was counted a few times. The J gene is TRBJ2-1, the V gene TRBV3-1 (or the pseudogene TRBV3-2); D call uncertain. The CDR3 contains 11 residues. Trimming removed 1 base from V and 9 bases from J, with 4 bases in between. CDR1 LGHDT and CDR2 YNNKEL come from the germline V gene (reference sequence). CDR3 DNA: TGTGCCAGCAGCCAAGCCGGTGAGCAGTTCTTC. Translation gives CASSQAGEQFF.

Regarding this clone: Sequence at one end of the junction differs from germline and may be a read error. The chain links TRBV12-3 or TRBV12-4 to TRBJ1-1; D might be TRBD1 (5 bases). The CDR3 covers 13 residues. The CDR3 here is CASSLPGNAEAFF. Written as DNA, the CDR3 is TGTGCCAGCAGTTTACCAGGGAACGCTGAAGCTTTCTTT.

The chain recombines TRBV3-1 (or the pseudogene TRBV3-2) with TRBJ1-4, with 8 nucleotides matching TRBD1. The germline gives CDR1 LGHDT, CDR2 YNNKEL (reference sequence). V gave up 4 bases and J gave up 10 bases; unmatched junction bases: 11. The CDR3 extends over 15 amino acids. The CDR3 protein is CASSLPGQATRKLFF. For the CDR3, the DNA is TGTGCCAGCAGCCTGCCGGGACAGGCCACCCGAAAACTGTTTTTT.

This clone was counted between two and nine times. The V and J genes are TRBV5-5 and TRBJ1-4; D is perhaps TRBD1 (6 bases). Germline V lookup: CDR1 SGHKS, CDR2 YYEKEE (reference sequence). Trimming took off 4 bases at V and 2 bases at J, with 24 bases between the two ends. This CDR3 contains 19 residues. CDR3: CASSREKTTGISTNEKLFF. CDR3 sequence (DNA): TGTGCCAGCAGCCGCGAAAAAACTACAGGGATCTCGACTAATGAAAAACTGTTTTTT. Based on the CDR3 plus reference TRBV5-5 and TRBJ1-4, the full variable domain is DAGVTQSPTHLIKTRGQQVTLRCSPISGHKSVSWYQQVLGQGPQFIFQYYEKEERGRGNFPDRFSARQFPNYSSELNVNALLLGDSALYLCASSREKTTGISTNEKLFFGSGTQLSVL.

Notes on this clone: One junction end does not reproduce the germline sequence, and a read error may be involved. This rearrangement joins TRBV27 to TRBJ1-6; TRBD1 might be the D (5 bases). Germline CDR1 is MNHEY and CDR2 is SMNVEV (reference sequence). CDR3 length: 16 residues. The CDR3 sequence: CASSPPPGRENSALHF. The CDR3 DNA follows: TGTGCCAGCAGCCCCCCCCCGGGACGGGAGAATTCAGCCCTCCACTTT.

This chain connects TRBV18 to TRBJ1-2, with 8 positions matching TRBD1. Germline trimming cut 3 bases from V and 5 bases from J; bases unmatched to any gene: 5. This CDR3 contains 14 residues. Germline CDR1 and CDR2: KGHSH and LQKENI. CDR3 sequence: CASSPMRTGYGYTF. In DNA form, the CDR3 reads TGTGCCAGCTCACCGATGAGGACAGGGTATGGCTACACCTTC. Filled out from reference TRBV18 and TRBJ1-2, the complete variable domain reads NAGVMQNPRHLVRRRGQEARLRCSPMKGHSHVYWYRQLPEEGLKFMVYLQKENIIDESGMPKERFSAEFPKEGPSILRIQQVVRGDSAAYFCASSPMRTGYGYTFGSGTRLTVV.

J is TRBJ1-2 and V is TRBV30, with TRBD1 matching over 7 bases. The V and J ends lost 3 bases and 8 bases, in that order; junction bases with no gene match: 3. Germline CDR1 reads GTSNPN; CDR2 reads SVGIG (reference sequence). The CDR3 spans 11 residues. The DNA of the CDR3 is TGTGCCTGGAGGGGGACAGAGGGCTACACCTTC. Its protein is CAWRGTEGYTF.

J is TRBJ1-1 and V is TRBV7-2; weak D call: TRBD1 (5 bases). Trimming pared 5 bases from V and 0 bases from J, leaving 7 bases between. Germline assignment: CDR1 SGHTA and CDR2 FQGNSA. The CDR3 runs to 13 residues. CDR3 DNA: TGTGCCAGCAGCAGACAGATGAACACTGAAGCTTTCTTT. This translates into CASSRQMNTEAFF.

The V and J genes are TRBV9 and TRBJ1-3, with 11 bases that match TRBD1. V was clipped by 3 bases and J by 1 base; unmatched bases: 9. The germline V gene has CDR1 SGDLS and CDR2 YYNGEE. CDR3 size: 18 residues. CDR3 coding DNA: TGTGCCAGCAGCGGATGGGACAGGGGGACGATATCTGGAAACACCATATATTTT. This gives the protein CASSGWDRGTISGNTIYF.

The V call is TRBV6-2 or TRBV6-3, the J call TRBJ1-5; D call uncertain. This CDR3 region has 14 residues. Trimming removed 4 bases at V and 0 bases at J, with 7 bases between. Germline V lookup: CDR1 MNHEY, CDR2 SVGEGT. The chain's CDR3 is CASSSRISNQPQHF. CDR3 coding DNA: TGTGCCAGCAGTTCGAGGATTAGCAATCAGCCCCAGCATTTT.

The gene calls are TRBV18 and TRBJ1-5; TRBD1 aligns across 7 bases. V shed 6 bases and J 0 bases; nucleotides not matched to a gene: 2. Germline V CDR1 and CDR2: KGHSH, LQKENI. CDR3 length equals 14 residues. As DNA, the CDR3 is TGTGCCAGCTCGGGACAGAATAGCAATCAGCCCCAGCATTTT. Residues: CASSGQNSNQPQHF.

This chain uses TRBV28 with TRBJ2-2; D remains ambiguous. Trimming left V 3 bases short and J 6 bases short, with 5 bases between. The CDR3 runs 12 residues. CDR1 MDHEN and CDR2 SYDVKM come from the germline V gene. The CDR3: CASSFWPGELFF. In DNA form, the CDR3 reads TGTGCCAGCAGTTTCTGGCCCGGGGAGCTGTTTTTT.

V and J are TRBV5-1 and TRBJ1-2; a weak D match, TRBD1 (5 bases). This CDR3 has 15 amino acids. CDR1 and CDR2 (germline): SGHRS, YFSETQ. Trimming took off 3 bases at V and 7 bases at J, with 19 bases between the two ends. CDR3 amino acids: CASSYTAGLEGGYTF. The CDR3 region has the DNA TGCGCCAGCAGCTATACGGCGGGGCTGGAAGGTGGCTACACCTTC.